The 29 T cell receptor beta chains below all came from one sample that was sequenced in a study of blood T cell repertoires in COVID-19. Sequencing used immunoSEQ multiplex PCR; TCRdb keeps in-frame clones, though not all of them. The table lists 250,000 to 300,000 clones, about nine tenths of them singletons. Input material: peripheral blood. These receptors were collected from a woman in her 30s who had recovered from COVID-19.

The chain links TRBV7-2 to TRBJ1-2; no reliable D call. CDR1 is SGHTA, CDR2 FQGNSA, per germline. V was cut by 1 base and J by 4 bases, with 10 bases left in between. The CDR3 runs to 14 residues. Here the CDR3 reads CASSLGVALYGYTF. CDR3 bases: TGTGCCAGCAGCTTAGGGGTAGCGCTCTATGGCTACACCTTC. The entire variable domain, with the rest obtained from reference TRBV7-2 and TRBJ1-2, is as follows: GAGVSQSPSNKVTEKGKDVELRCDPISGHTALYWYRQSLGQGLEFLIYFQGNSAPDKSGLPSDRFSAERTGGSVSTLTIQRTQQEDSAVYLCASSLGVALYGYTFGSGTRLTVV.

The CDR3, as DNA: TGTGCCAGCAGCCTACAGGGAAGGGATCAGCCCCAGCATTTT. It codes for CASSLQGRDQPQHF. The chain joins TRBV3-1 (or the pseudogene TRBV3-2) to TRBJ1-5; D perhaps matches TRBD1 (6 bases). The CDR3 is 14 amino acids. With 4 bases removed from V and 5 bases from J, the gap between germline ends came to 12 bases. Germline loops: CDR1 LGHDT, CDR2 YNNKEL (reference sequence).

The chain employs TRBV5-5 and TRBJ1-1; the D gene is possibly TRBD1 (5 bases). This CDR3 comprises 15 residues. V was clipped by 3 bases and J by 1 base, with 13 bases between them. Per germline, CDR1 SGHKS and CDR2 YYEKEE (reference sequence). The CDR3 sequence: CASSWPTGTNTEAFF. For the CDR3, the DNA is TGTGCCAGCAGCTGGCCTACAGGAACGAACACTGAAGCTTTCTTT.

The chain couples TRBV5-1 to TRBJ2-7; perhaps TRBD1 as D (5 bases). The V and J ends lost 4 bases and 6 bases respectively, with 11 bases between them. Germline lookup yields CDR1 SGHRS and CDR2 YFSETQ. This CDR3 contains 12 residues. CDR3 in DNA: TGCGCCAGCAGCACGGCAGGGATCGAGCAGTACTTC. It is translated as CASSTAGIEQYF.

This clone was detected once. The V call is TRBV19, the J call TRBJ1-2; 12 bases match TRBD1. V gave up 7 bases and J gave up 8 bases; unmatched junction bases: 8. Germline CDR1 is LNHDA and CDR2 is SQIVND (reference sequence). The CDR3 contains 14 residues. The CDR3 region is CASTPGQGARGYTF. The CDR3 DNA sequence: TGTGCCAGTACCCCGGGACAGGGGGCGCGAGGCTACACCTTC.

This chain links TRBV19 with TRBJ2-3; maybe TRBD2 (7 bases). V dropped 3 bases and J dropped 5 bases, with 12 bases sitting between them. This CDR3 spans 14 amino acids. In germline, CDR1 is LNHDA, CDR2 SQIVND (reference sequence). The CDR3 protein is CASSIGGRGDTQYF. Written as DNA, the CDR3 is TGTGCCAGTAGTATCGGGGGGCGGGGAGATACGCAGTATTTT.

The rearrangement joins TRBV7-6 to TRBJ1-4; D is undetermined. The CDR3 loop spans 15 amino acids. The ends were cut back, 5 bases at V and 0 bases at J, with 10 bases in the middle. CDR1 is SGHVS, CDR2 FNYEAQ, per germline. CDR3 sequence (DNA): TGTGCCAGCAGCCTGTCGACTGCAACTAATGAAAAACTGTTTTTT. It translates to CASSLSTATNEKLFF.

The DNA of the CDR3 is TGTGCCACCAGTGACCCGCACGGAGGCACAGATACGCAGTATTTT. Translated: CATSDPHGGTDTQYF. The rearrangement links TRBV24-1 to TRBJ2-3; D ambiguous. The CDR3 has 15 amino acids. Trimming removed 4 bases from V and 1 base from J, with 11 bases in between. CDR1 KGHDR and CDR2 SFDVKD come from the germline V gene.

The chain carries TRBV11-3 and TRBJ2-1; D possibly corresponds to TRBD1 (6 bases). The CDR3 runs to 15 residues. Germline V CDR1 and CDR2: SGHNT, YENEEA. With 1 base removed from V and 5 bases from J, the gap between germline ends came to 12 bases. The CDR3 DNA sequence: TGTGCCAGCAGCTTAGGGGGGCAGGTGGACAATGAGCAGTTCTTC. Protein product: CASSLGGQVDNEQFF.

V gene TRBV28 combines with J gene TRBJ2-7, with no clear D. V gave up 1 base and J gave up 9 bases, with 10 bases separating them. CDR3 length equals 12 residues. Germline CDR1 and CDR2: MDHEN and SYDVKM. CDR3 residues: CASSLLKSVQYF. The DNA of the CDR3 is TGTGCCAGCAGTTTATTGAAATCAGTGCAGTACTTC.

This rearrangement joins TRBV7-9 to TRBJ2-2; 8 positions agree with TRBD1. The CDR3 is 18 residues long. Trimming took 2 bases from V and 3 from J; bases not matched to a gene: 11. Per germline, CDR1 SEHNR and CDR2 FQNEAQ (reference sequence). The CDR3 DNA reads TGTGCCAGCAGCTTAACCCAGGACAGGGTAGAATACACCGGGGAGCTGTTTTTT. Residues: CASSLTQDRVEYTGELFF.

The chain couples TRBV28 to TRBJ2-7; TRBD1 matches at 8 bases. The CDR3 length is 14 residues. The V gene end was trimmed by 3 bases and the J gene end by 3 bases; junction bases not matched to a gene: 4. Germline CDR1 is MDHEN and CDR2 is SYDVKM. The CDR3 reads CASSFRTGYYEQYF. The DNA for the CDR3 is TGTGCCAGCAGTTTCCGGACAGGGTACTACGAGCAGTACTTC.

About this clone: A read error may produce the germline difference seen at one junction end. The J gene is TRBJ2-7, the V gene TRBV2; D may be TRBD1 (5 bases). CDR1 is SNHLY and CDR2 is FYNNEI in the germline V gene. The CDR3 spans 13 residues. The CDR3 loop is CASREERTNEQYF. The CDR3 DNA reads as TGTGCCAGCAGGGAAGAACGGACAAACGAGCAGTACTTC.

This chain links TRBV28 with TRBJ1-6; D not resolved. The CDR3 runs 17 residues. V was trimmed by 5 bases and J by 6 bases, leaving 20 bases between them. Germline lookup yields CDR1 MDHEN and CDR2 SYDVKM. The CDR3 DNA reads as TGTGCCAGCAGTCCAGCGATCTACACTATCCCTAATTCACCCCTCCACTTT. Protein sequence: CASSPAIYTIPNSPLHF.

The chain has TRBV3-1 (or the pseudogene TRBV3-2) and TRBJ2-2; weak D call: TRBD2 (5 bases). The germline gives CDR1 LGHDT, CDR2 YNNKEL (reference sequence). The V and J ends lost 0 bases and 0 bases respectively, with 8 bases between them. The CDR3 consists of 16 residues. The CDR3 reads CASSQDEGSNTGELFF. The CDR3 DNA sequence: TGTGCCAGCAGCCAAGATGAGGGATCGAACACCGGGGAGCTGTTTTTT.

The chain is built from TRBV5-4 and TRBJ1-1, with TRBD1 matching over 7 bases. This CDR3 has 16 amino acids. Germline-derived CDR1 and CDR2 are SGHNT and YYREEE (reference sequence). The V segment lost 4 bases and the J segment 4 bases; nucleotides outside the gene matches: 13. The CDR3 region has the DNA TGTGCCAGCAGCACCCGACAGGGCCGGGGTGGCACTGAAGCTTTCTTT. It specifies CASSTRQGRGGTEAFF.

This rearrangement joins TRBV29-1 to TRBJ1-6, with 8 positions matching TRBD1. Germline CDR1 reads SQVTM; CDR2 reads ANQGSEA. The V and J ends lost 4 bases and 9 bases, in that order; junction bases with no gene match: 5. CDR3 size: 13 residues. This chain's CDR3 is CSVATGDGSPLHF. CDR3 DNA sequence: TGCAGCGTTGCGACAGGGGACGGTTCACCCCTCCACTTT.

The J gene is TRBJ1-2, the V gene TRBV3-1 (or the pseudogene TRBV3-2); D gene unclear. Germline V gene data show CDR1 as LGHDT and CDR2 as YNNKEL (reference sequence). Trimming took 4 bases from V and 4 from J, leaving 13 bases between them. The CDR3 is made up of 14 amino acids. DNA of the CDR3: TGTGCCAGCAGCCCCGAAAACTCCTTCTATGGCTACACCTTC. Its protein product is CASSPENSFYGYTF.

This chain joins TRBV6-5 and TRBJ1-5, with D maybe TRBD1 (5 bases). The V gene's germline CDR1 is MNHEY and CDR2 SVGAGI. This CDR3 region has 16 residues. V lost 0 bases, J lost 5 bases, and 14 bases lay in between. The CDR3 region has the DNA TGTGCCAGCAGTTACTCGAGTTCAGGGCAGTATCAGCCCCAGCATTTT. Translation: CASSYSSSGQYQPQHF.

This clone was found once. Mismatch with germline at one junction end may stem from a read error. This chain joins TRBV6-5 and TRBJ2-1, with D perhaps matching TRBD1 (5 bases). From germline, CDR1 is MNHEY and CDR2 SVGAGI. The CDR3 is 15 amino acids. CDR3 protein: CASSYSPGTYNEQFF. DNA of the CDR3: TGTGCCAGTAGTTACTCGCCAGGGACCTACAATGAGCAGTTCTTC.

The chain employs TRBV5-1 and TRBJ2-1; 13 nucleotides align to TRBD2. There are 16 residues in the CDR3. V lost 3 bases and J lost 4; bases outside the gene matches: 4. The germline gives CDR1 SGHRS, CDR2 YFSETQ. The CDR3 region is CASSSWTSGGYNEQFF. The CDR3 DNA follows: TGCGCCAGCAGCTCTTGGACTAGCGGGGGTTACAATGAGCAGTTCTTC. The complete variable domain, with remaining parts taken from reference TRBV5-1 and TRBJ2-1, reads KAGVTQTPRYLIKTRGQQVTLSCSPISGHRSVSWYQQTPGQGLQFLFEYFSETQRNKGNFPGRFSGRQFSNSRSEMNVSTLELGDSALYLCASSSWTSGGYNEQFFGPGTRLTVL.

The chain combines TRBV7-3 with TRBJ2-3, with 8 bases aligning to TRBD2. J was trimmed by 2 bases and V by 0 bases; bases with no gene match: 16. The CDR3 totals 20 residues. Germline CDR1 SGHTA, CDR2 FQGTGA. The DNA for the CDR3 is TGTGCCAGCAGCTTAACAGCGGCCAAAATCGGCGGGGGGTACACAGATACGCAGTATTTT. Protein sequence: CASSLTAAKIGGGYTDTQYF.

V and J are TRBV5-4 and TRBJ2-2; maybe TRBD2 (7 bases). The CDR3 contains 17 residues. Trimming left V 3 bases short and J 5 bases short, with 20 bases between. Per the germline V gene, CDR1 is SGHNT and CDR2 is YYREEE (reference sequence). The chain's CDR3 is CASSSRLMGGGTGELFF. The CDR3 nucleotides read TGTGCCAGCAGCTCCCGTCTAATGGGAGGGGGTACCGGGGAGCTGTTTTTT. Complete variable domain (other parts from reference TRBV5-4 and TRBJ2-2): ETGVTQSPTHLIKTRGQQVTLRCSSQSGHNTVSWYQQALGQGPQFIFQYYREEENGRGNFPPRFSGLQFPNYSSELNVNALELDDSALYLCASSSRLMGGGTGELFFGEGSRLTVL.

This clone was seen a single time. V is TRBV7-7 and J is TRBJ2-1; 8 nucleotides match TRBD2. Germline CDR1 and CDR2: SSHAT and FNYEAQ (reference sequence). V was clipped by 4 bases and J by 5 bases; unmatched bases: 4. CDR3 length: 14 residues. The CDR3 region has the DNA TGTGCCAGCAGCTCGTTACTAGCGGACAATGAGCAGTTCTTC. Amino acid sequence: CASSSLLADNEQFF.

The V call is TRBV10-3, the J call TRBJ1-2, with 10 bases lining up with TRBD1. The V and J ends lost 3 bases and 5 bases, in that order; junction bases with no gene match: 3. Germline loops: CDR1 ENHRY, CDR2 SYGVKD. The CDR3 contains 14 residues. As DNA, the CDR3 is TGTGCCATCAGTGAAAGACAGGGGGCTTATGGCTACACCTTC. Translation: CAISERQGAYGYTF.

The chain carries TRBV7-9 and TRBJ1-2; unclear D gene. The CDR3 runs to 15 residues. Germline CDR1 reads SEHNR; CDR2 reads FQNEAQ (reference sequence). V was pared by 3 bases and J by 4 bases, with 15 bases between. The CDR3 bases are TGTGCCAGCAGCTTCTCGGCAGAACCGGGCTATGGCTACACCTTC. Its protein is CASSFSAEPGYGYTF. The full variable domain, completed using reference TRBV7-9 and TRBJ1-2, is DTGVSQNPRHKITKRGQNVTFRCDPISEHNRLYWYRQTLGQGPEFLTYFQNEAQLEKSRLLSDRFSAERPKGSFSTLEIQRTEQGDSAMYLCASSFSAEPGYGYTFGSGTRLTVV.

CDR3 sequence (DNA): TGTGCCAGCGGGGACAGGGGAAATGAAAAACTGTTTTTT. The encoded protein is CASGDRGNEKLFF. This rearrangement joins TRBV19 to TRBJ1-4; 10 bases are a match to TRBD1. The V segment lost 9 bases and the J segment 5 bases; nucleotides outside the gene matches: 3. CDR3 size: 13 residues. Germline V CDR1 and CDR2: LNHDA, SQIVND (reference sequence).

V and J are TRBV6-5 and TRBJ1-6; the D gene is possibly TRBD1 (5 bases). CDR1 is MNHEY, CDR2 SVGAGI, per germline. The CDR3 is made up of 15 amino acids. V gave up 2 bases and J gave up 8 bases, with 13 bases separating them. In DNA, the CDR3 is TGTGCCAGCAGTTACCTCGGGGGGTGGGATTCACCCCTCCACTTT. Its protein is CASSYLGGWDSPLHF.

The V call is TRBV5-1, the J call TRBJ2-6; 8 bases match TRBD1. V was pared by 1 base and J by 0 bases, with 3 bases of the junction left unmatched. Germline lookup yields CDR1 SGHRS and CDR2 YFSETQ. The CDR3 runs 17 residues. The CDR3 nucleotides are TGCGCCAGCAGCTTGTTTACAGGGGGCTCTGGGGCCAACGTCCTGACTTTC. It codes for CASSLFTGGSGANVLTF.